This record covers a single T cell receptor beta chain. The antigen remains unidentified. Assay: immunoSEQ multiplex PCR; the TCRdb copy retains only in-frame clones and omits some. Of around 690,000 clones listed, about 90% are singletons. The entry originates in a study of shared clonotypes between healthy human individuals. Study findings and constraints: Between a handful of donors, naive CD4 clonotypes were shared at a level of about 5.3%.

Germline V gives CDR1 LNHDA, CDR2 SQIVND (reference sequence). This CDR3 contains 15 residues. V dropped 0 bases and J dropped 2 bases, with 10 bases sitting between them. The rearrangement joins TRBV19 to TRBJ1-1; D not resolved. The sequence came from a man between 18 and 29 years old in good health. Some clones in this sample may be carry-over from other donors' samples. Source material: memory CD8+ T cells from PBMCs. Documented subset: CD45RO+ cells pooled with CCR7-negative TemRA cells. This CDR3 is CASSIDAGFNTEAFF. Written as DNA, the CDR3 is TGTGCCAGTAGTATAGACGCGGGATTTAACACTGAAGCTTTCTTT. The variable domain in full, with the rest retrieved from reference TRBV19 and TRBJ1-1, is DGGITQSPKYLFRKEGQNVTLSCEQNLNHDAMYWYRQDPGQGLRLIYYSQIVNDFQKGDIAEGYSVSREKKESFPLTVTSAQKNPTAFYLCASSIDAGFNTEAFFGQGTRLTVV.